The clone carrying this TCR beta chain appeared a few times. The sample belongs to a study of blood T cell repertoires in COVID-19. About the study: Acute and convalescent COVID-19 specimens originated in the United States, Italy and Spain.

As handled by the study authors: Amplified reference gene primers provided the basis for estimating nucleated cell counts. Sequenced by immunoSEQ multiplex PCR; TCRdb stores in-frame clones only, minus some. V, J and clone size reflect that table, while D and trimming were determined from the DNA. Altogether about 130,000 clones are present, approximately 70% being singletons, with the ten largest covering less than 2.5%. Germline CDR1 and CDR2: ENHRY and SYGVKD. The junction had 10 bases not matched to a gene; V was cut back by 7 bases and J by 6 bases. The CDR3 consists of 14 residues. This receptor was taken from a woman between 70 and 85 years old with acute or convalescent COVID-19. The chain uses TRBV10-3 and TRBJ2-3, with TRBD2 matching 7 bases. Sequenced input: peripheral blood. The CDR3 spells CAIKRAGATDTQYF. The DNA of the CDR3 is TGTGCCATCAAACGGGCGGGAGCTACCGATACGCAGTATTTT.